The 22 T cell receptor beta chains listed next were all sequenced from one sample in a study of technical replicates of blood from a few donors (dated by TCRdb to the late 2010s). Receptor libraries were prepared by the immunoSEQ multiplex PCR assay. Drawn from immuneACCESS, this table holds only the in-frame rearrangements with V and J called that TCRdb kept. Clones are partly lost; checked studies trace under half to an unresolved V gene and leave the rest unexplained. The sample table records around 76,000 clones; roughly 90% of these occur just once. Jointly, the top ten make up 0.41% of the sample. Sample: T cells isolated from PBMCs. All receptors come from a human donor in good health.

This chain links TRBV5-4 with TRBJ2-1; TRBD2 matches 7 bases. V shed 10 bases, J shed 1 base, and the junction held 11 bases outside the gene matches. This CDR3 has 15 residues. The germline CDR1 and CDR2 sequences are SGHNT and YYREEE (reference sequence). CDR3 nucleotide sequence: TGTGCCTGGGGGACGGAGCGGGAATCCTACAATGAGCAGTTCTTC. Amino acids: CAWGTERESYNEQFF.

This chain joins TRBV18 and TRBJ1-1, with 7 positions matching TRBD1. V was pared by 0 bases and J by 11 bases, with 6 bases of the junction left unmatched. Germline V gene lookup returns CDR1 KGHSH and CDR2 LQKENI. The CDR3 is made up of 13 amino acids. The CDR3 region has the DNA TGTGCCAGCTCACCACCGACAGGGTGGCGGGCTTTCTTT. Translated, it gives CASSPPTGWRAFF. The whole variable domain, remainder taken from reference TRBV18 and TRBJ1-1, is NAGVMQNPRHLVRRRGQEARLRCSPMKGHSHVYWYRQLPEEGLKFMVYLQKENIIDESGMPKERFSAEFPKEGPSILRIQQVVRGDSAAYFCASSPPTGWRAFFGQGTRLTVV.

V and J are TRBV6-5 and TRBJ2-1; a weak D match, TRBD2 (6 bases). Between the trimmed V and J ends, which lost 6 bases and 0 bases, there was a span of 12 bases. This CDR3 is built from 15 residues. Germline CDR1 reads MNHEY; CDR2 reads SVGAGI. Here the CDR3 reads CASRADYFSYNEQFF. Written as DNA, the CDR3 is TGTGCCAGCAGAGCGGACTATTTCTCCTACAATGAGCAGTTCTTC.

The rearrangement joins TRBV19 to TRBJ1-3, with 7 bases that match TRBD1. Germline V lookup: CDR1 LNHDA, CDR2 SQIVND (reference sequence). This CDR3 comprises 17 residues. V lost 7 bases and J lost 0; bases outside the gene matches: 12. The CDR3 reads CASTVPRAGGSGNTIYF. The CDR3 region has the DNA TGTGCCAGTACCGTACCGAGGGCAGGGGGCTCTGGAAACACCATATATTTT.

Note on this clone: The junction departs from the called germline gene at one end, perhaps through a read error. V usage is TRBV16 and J usage is TRBJ1-1; D not certain. This CDR3 is built from 18 residues. The germline CDR1 and CDR2 sequences are KGHSY and FQNENV. In nucleotides, the CDR3 is TGTGCCAGCAGCCCTCTCAAAGGAGTAGTGGCGTTGAAGACTGAAGCTTTCTTT. The encoded protein is CASSPLKGVVALKTEAFF.

Points on this clone: The same CDR3 is also encoded by other DNA sequences in this sample. The gene calls are TRBV5-6 and TRBJ2-7; TRBD1 matches at 10 bases. CDR1 and CDR2 (germline): SGHDT, YYEEEE. CDR3 length equals 14 residues. Trimming took 4 bases from V and 3 from J; bases not matched to a gene: 4. The CDR3 sequence is CASSAGQGFYEQYF. CDR3 bases: TGTGCCAGCAGCGCGGGACAGGGGTTCTACGAGCAGTACTTC.

This sequence joins TRBV4-3 and TRBJ2-3; 12 nucleotides agree with TRBD1. This CDR3 comprises 17 residues. J was trimmed by 5 bases and V by 6 bases; bases with no gene match: 12. Germline V gene data show CDR1 as LGHNA and CDR2 as YSLEER. This CDR3 reads CASSYRPGQGAGDTQYF. As DNA, the CDR3 is TGCGCCAGCAGTTATAGACCGGGACAGGGGGCGGGAGATACGCAGTATTTT.

The gene calls are TRBV11-2 and TRBJ2-4, with D perhaps TRBD2 (5 bases). Germline CDR1 is SGHAT and CDR2 is FQNNGV. The CDR3 consists of 14 residues. Trimming removed 3 bases at V and 4 bases at J, with 10 bases between. The CDR3 DNA is TGTGCCAGCAGCTTCCCGGACTCTAAAAACATTCAGTACTTC. Its translation is CASSFPDSKNIQYF.

The rearrangement uses TRBV6-5 and TRBJ2-5; 9 bases align to TRBD1. Germline V gene lookup returns CDR1 MNHEY and CDR2 SVGAGI. There are 14 residues in the CDR3. The V gene end was trimmed by 4 bases and the J gene end by 13 bases; junction bases not matched to a gene: 13. The CDR3: CASSLVRQGGPAYF. The CDR3 DNA reads TGTGCCAGCAGTTTGGTCAGACAGGGGGGCCCTGCGTACTTC.

The chain uses TRBV28 and TRBJ1-2; maybe TRBD1 (6 bases). Germline CDR1 MDHEN, CDR2 SYDVKM. This CDR3 has 12 residues. Deletions cut 11 bases from V and 4 bases from J, with 14 bases between. The CDR3 loop is CAGGGALYGYTF. The DNA for the CDR3 is TGTGCCGGAGGGGGGGCCCTCTATGGCTACACCTTC.

V gene TRBV25-1 combines with J gene TRBJ2-7; the D gene is possibly TRBD2 (6 bases). The V gene lost 7 bases and the J gene lost 3 bases, with 16 bases spanning the gap. The CDR3 runs 14 residues. Germline-derived CDR1 and CDR2 are MGHDK and SYGVNS. The CDR3, as DNA: TGTGCCAGCATCCGGCCGGGGGACGTCTACGAGCAGTACTTC. Translating it yields CASIRPGDVYEQYF.

This clone was counted once. The gene calls are TRBV19 and TRBJ1-1; 8 bases fit TRBD1. Per the germline V gene, CDR1 is LNHDA and CDR2 is SQIVND (reference sequence). This CDR3 is 16 amino acids long. Trimming cost V 5 bases and J 6 bases; bases outside gene matches: 14. The CDR3: CASSGLIGQGAPEAFF. DNA for the CDR3: TGTGCCAGTAGTGGACTAATAGGACAGGGAGCCCCTGAAGCTTTCTTT.

This clone came up once. The chain carries TRBV30 and TRBJ1-2; D is ambiguous. Germline V gene lookup returns CDR1 GTSNPN and CDR2 SVGIG (reference sequence). CDR3 length equals 12 residues. Trimming took 5 bases from V and 8 from J, leaving 15 bases between them. The chain's CDR3 is CAWLAPGSGYTF. As DNA, the CDR3 is TGTGCCTGGCTTGCTCCAGGTTCCGGCTACACCTTC.

The chain joins TRBV28 to TRBJ2-7; TRBD1 matches 7 bases. This CDR3 comprises 14 residues. The J segment lost 2 bases and the V segment lost 7 bases, leaving 8 bases of the junction unmatched. Germline V lookup: CDR1 MDHEN, CDR2 SYDVKM. In DNA form, the CDR3 reads TGTGCCAGCAAGAATACAGGGGCTGCCTACGAGCAGTACTTC. Its protein is CASKNTGAAYEQYF.

This clone has just a few counts. The chain joins TRBV4-1 to TRBJ2-7; TRBD2 matches at 10 bases. CDR3 size: 18 residues. V shed 0 bases and J 3 bases; nucleotides not matched to a gene: 11. Germline CDR1 MGHRA, CDR2 YSYEKL. In nucleotides, the CDR3 is TGCGCCAGCAGCCAAGATCTCCTCGATCTAGCGGGAGTCTACGAGCAGTACTTC. This gives the protein CASSQDLLDLAGVYEQYF.

This clone was seen just once. The gene calls are TRBV10-1 and TRBJ1-2; 12 bases fit TRBD1. V shed 9 bases, J shed 3 bases, and the junction held 8 bases outside the gene matches. Germline values: CDR1 WNHNN, CDR2 SYGVQD (reference sequence). This CDR3 has 15 residues. CDR3 DNA: TGCGCCAGGGGACGAGGGACAGGGGGCTACTATGGCTACACCTTC. This translates into CARGRGTGGYYGYTF.

The genes are TRBV7-3 and TRBJ2-1; the match to TRBD2 covers 7 bases. From germline, CDR1 is SGHTA and CDR2 FQGTGA. J was trimmed by 9 bases and V by 2 bases; bases with no gene match: 7. This CDR3 has 14 amino acids. CDR3: CASSLYAGVAEQFF. CDR3 coding DNA: TGTGCCAGCAGCTTATATGCGGGAGTAGCTGAGCAGTTCTTC. Drawing the rest from reference TRBV7-3 and TRBJ2-1, the complete variable domain is GAGVSQTPSNKVTEKGKYVELRCDPISGHTALYWYRQSLGQGPEFLIYFQGTGAADDSGLPNDRFFAVRPEGSVSTLKIQRTERGDSAVYLCASSLYAGVAEQFFGPGTRLTVL.

This clone was seen only once. The chain joins TRBV9 to TRBJ1-1; weak D call: TRBD1 (5 bases). The CDR3 covers 14 residues. Trimming left V 1 base short and J 3 bases short, with 10 bases between. The V gene's germline CDR1 is SGDLS and CDR2 YYNGEE. Here the CDR3 DNA reads TGTGCCAGCAGCGTAATTAGGGGTGACACTGAAGCTTTCTTT. Translation gives CASSVIRGDTEAFF.

The DNA of the CDR3 is TGTGCCAGCAGCGCAGGGGGCTCTGCCGGGGAGCTGTTTTTT. Protein: CASSAGGSAGELFF. The rearrangement links TRBV7-9 to TRBJ2-2, with 8 bases matching TRBD1. J was trimmed by 6 bases and V by 5 bases; bases with no gene match: 5. Germline V gene lookup returns CDR1 SEHNR and CDR2 FQNEAQ (reference sequence). The CDR3 is made up of 14 amino acids.

This clone was seen once. This sequence joins TRBV6-5 and TRBJ1-5, with D possibly matching TRBD1 (6 bases). Trimming removed 5 bases from V and 1 base from J, with 12 bases in between. Germline CDR1 is MNHEY and CDR2 is SVGAGI. This CDR3 comprises 15 residues. The CDR3 bases are TGTGCCAGCAGTGGAACAGGGCTGAGCAATCAGCCCCAGCATTTT. Translated, it gives CASSGTGLSNQPQHF.

The chain uses TRBV19 and TRBJ2-5; 11 bases align to TRBD2. V trimming: 6 bases; J trimming: 4 bases; junction bases outside the gene matches: 7. CDR3 length equals 15 residues. CDR1 is LNHDA and CDR2 is SQIVND in the germline V gene (reference sequence). This CDR3 reads CASRATSGSGETQYF. The CDR3 region has the DNA TGTGCCAGTAGGGCTACTAGCGGGAGCGGAGAGACCCAGTACTTC. The whole variable domain, filled in from reference TRBV19 and TRBJ2-5, reads DGGITQSPKYLFRKEGQNVTLSCEQNLNHDAMYWYRQDPGQGLRLIYYSQIVNDFQKGDIAEGYSVSREKKESFPLTVTSAQKNPTAFYLCASRATSGSGETQYFGPGTRLLVL.

This chain uses TRBV15 with TRBJ1-2; D is unresolved. Trimming shortened V by 4 bases and J by 6 bases, and 15 bases separated the two germline ends. The germline CDR1 and CDR2 sequences are LNHNV and YYDKDF (reference sequence). This CDR3 has 14 amino acids. This chain's CDR3 is CATSNEGNWNGYTF. Written as DNA, the CDR3 is TGTGCCACCAGCAATGAGGGAAATTGGAATGGCTACACCTTC.